A single sample gave rise to the 18 T cell receptor beta chains below, sequenced in a study of tumour-infiltrating T cells in Burkitt lymphoma. Sequencing used immunoSEQ multiplex PCR; TCRdb keeps in-frame clones, though not all of them. The table lists some 5,000 clones, about 16% of them singletons. The sample consisted of tumor tissue. The source of these receptors is a human donor with diffuse large B-cell lymphoma.

The V gene is TRBV5-1, the J gene TRBJ1-2; perhaps TRBD1 as D (5 bases). This CDR3 is built from 14 residues. V was cut by 4 bases and J by 4 bases, with 14 bases left in between. The V gene's germline CDR1 is SGHRS and CDR2 YFSETQ. The CDR3 spells CASSRGEILYGYTF. CDR3 sequence (DNA): TGCGCCAGCAGCCGAGGGGAAATCCTCTATGGCTACACCTTC. The full variable domain, completed using reference TRBV5-1 and TRBJ1-2, is KAGVTQTPRYLIKTRGQQVTLSCSPISGHRSVSWYQQTPGQGLQFLFEYFSETQRNKGNFPGRFSGRQFSNSRSEMNVSTLELGDSALYLCASSRGEILYGYTFGSGTRLTVV.

This clone appeared a few times. V and J are TRBV27 and TRBJ2-7, with TRBD2 identical over 7 bases. The junction had 7 bases not matched to a gene; V was cut back by 5 bases and J by 3 bases. The CDR3 covers 14 residues. Germline V gene lookup returns CDR1 MNHEY and CDR2 SMNVEV (reference sequence). The CDR3 is CASSLGLGVYEQYF. CDR3 nucleotide sequence: TGTGCCAGCAGTCTTGGACTAGGGGTCTACGAGCAGTACTTC.

V usage is TRBV7-3 and J usage is TRBJ2-7; 7 nucleotides match TRBD2. Trimming took 5 bases from V and 2 from J; bases not matched to a gene: 3. From germline, CDR1 is SGHTA and CDR2 FQGTGA. CDR3 length equals 13 residues. In DNA form, the CDR3 reads TGTGCCAGCAGCAGTGGGACTACCTACGAGCAGTACTTC. Protein product: CASSSGTTYEQYF.

This clone is termed medium-sized. The chain joins TRBV2 to TRBJ2-1; 8 nucleotides agree with TRBD2. CDR3 length equals 16 residues. Unmatched junction bases numbered 5, after V lost 1 base and J lost 3 bases. From germline, CDR1 is SNHLY and CDR2 FYNNEI. The CDR3 DNA sequence: TGTGCCAGCAGTGAAGGGGGCGGGAGGCGCTACAATGAGCAGTTCTTC. Translated, it gives CASSEGGGRRYNEQFF.

The chain uses TRBV5-1 and TRBJ2-1; 9 bases line up with TRBD2. With 2 bases clipped from V and 7 bases from J, the junction kept 4 bases outside the gene matches. The CDR3 sequence is 14 residues long. The germline gives CDR1 SGHRS, CDR2 YFSETQ. CDR3 residues: CASSFRLAENEQFF. The CDR3, as DNA: TGCGCCAGCAGCTTCCGACTAGCGGAGAATGAGCAGTTCTTC.

The rearrangement joins TRBV11-2 to TRBJ2-3; D unresolved. The CDR3 length is 14 residues. The germline gives CDR1 SGHAT, CDR2 FQNNGV. Trimming removed 3 bases from V and 0 bases from J, with 7 bases in between. CDR3 sequence (DNA): TGTGCCAGCAGCTTGGTCGGTAGCACAGATACGCAGTATTTT. This encodes CASSLVGSTDTQYF.

This chain uses TRBV25-1 with TRBJ2-3; TRBD2 agrees at 12 bases. This CDR3 region has 15 residues. Germline V gene data show CDR1 as MGHDK and CDR2 as SYGVNS. The V and J ends lost 3 bases and 5 bases, in that order; junction bases with no gene match: 3. CDR3 loop: CASSDQTSGRDTQYF. DNA for the CDR3: TGTGCCAGCAGTGACCAGACTAGCGGGAGAGATACGCAGTATTTT.

This clone was detected a few times. This chain connects TRBV9 to TRBJ1-1; D gene unclear. Trimming took 0 bases from V and 5 from J, leaving 11 bases between them. CDR3 size: 14 residues. In germline, CDR1 is SGDLS, CDR2 YYNGEE. The CDR3 here is CASSVDGRSTEAFF. Here the CDR3 DNA reads TGTGCCAGCAGCGTAGACGGGAGAAGTACTGAAGCTTTCTTT.

With respect to this clone: The same CDR3 also results from other DNA sequences found in this sample. The CDR3 reads CASSLLAGNEQFF. In DNA, the CDR3 is TGTGCCAGCAGCCTCCTAGCGGGAAATGAGCAGTTCTTC. This chain connects TRBV5-8 to TRBJ2-1, with 9 bases aligning to TRBD2. V gave up 4 bases and J gave up 7 bases; unmatched junction bases: 3. The CDR3 runs 13 residues. Germline V lookup: CDR1 SGHTS, CDR2 YDEGEE.

The genes are TRBV9 and TRBJ1-3; TRBD1 is a possible D gene (6 bases). In germline, CDR1 is SGDLS, CDR2 YYNGEE. This CDR3 is 15 amino acids long. Trimming removed 6 bases from V and 0 bases from J, with 13 bases in between. In DNA, the CDR3 is TGTGCCAGCACCACAGGGATCCTCTCTGGAAACACCATATATTTT. Translating it yields CASTTGILSGNTIYF. Using reference TRBV9 and TRBJ1-3 for the parts outside the CDR3, the full variable domain is DSGVTQTPKHLITATGQRVTLRCSPRSGDLSVYWYQQSLDQGLQFLIQYYNGEERAKGNILERFSAQQFPDLHSELNLSSLELGDSALYFCASTTGILSGNTIYFGEGSWLTVV.

The chain has TRBV9 and TRBJ1-4, with a possible D match to TRBD1 (6 bases). CDR3 length: 14 amino acids. Trimming took off 2 bases at V and 8 bases at J, with 13 bases between the two ends. Germline assignment: CDR1 SGDLS and CDR2 YYNGEE. This chain's CDR3 is CASSVGRGQEKLFF. As DNA, the CDR3 is TGTGCCAGCAGCGTCGGGCGGGGGCAGGAAAAACTGTTTTTT.

This clone was recorded a few times. The V and J genes are TRBV10-3 and TRBJ1-2; the D gene is possibly TRBD1 (6 bases). Germline V gives CDR1 ENHRY, CDR2 SYGVKD. This CDR3 spans 14 amino acids. V was cut by 3 bases and J by 3 bases, with 11 bases left in between. The CDR3 nucleotides are TGTGCCATCAGTGACCCGACAGGATACTATGGCTACACCTTC. Its protein is CAISDPTGYYGYTF.

For this clone: The junction does not match germline at one end; this may be a read error. This chain joins TRBV25-1 and TRBJ2-2; 11 nucleotides match TRBD1. The CDR3 consists of 16 residues. Germline V lookup: CDR1 MGHDK, CDR2 SYGVNS. CDR3 loop: CASSPKGQGVTGGLFF. CDR3 in DNA: TGTGCCAGCAGTCCAAAGGGACAGGGGGTCACCGGGGGGCTGTTTTTT.

In this sample, this clone turned up a few times. V and J are TRBV2 and TRBJ1-3; tentatively, D is TRBD1 (5 bases). With 10 bases removed from V and 2 bases from J, the gap between germline ends came to 12 bases. From germline, CDR1 is SNHLY and CDR2 FYNNEI. The CDR3 has 13 residues. Written as DNA, the CDR3 is TGTGCCACCACCGGGGACGCTGGAAACACCATATATTTT. It translates to CATTGDAGNTIYF.

The sample holds a few counts of this clone. J is TRBJ2-6 and V is TRBV5-6; 9 bases are shared with TRBD1. The CDR3 runs 19 residues. With 4 bases clipped from V and 0 bases from J, the junction kept 11 bases outside the gene matches. In germline, CDR1 is SGHDT, CDR2 YYEEEE. The CDR3 nucleotides are TGTGCCAGCAGCCTGGGGACAGGGTCTTATCTCTCTGGGGCCAACGTCCTGACTTTC. Translating gives CASSLGTGSYLSGANVLTF.

The genes are TRBV2 and TRBJ2-7; the match to TRBD2 covers 12 bases. With 2 bases clipped from V and 1 base from J, the junction kept 6 bases outside the gene matches. CDR3 length equals 17 residues. Germline assignment: CDR1 SNHLY and CDR2 FYNNEI. CDR3 sequence (DNA): TGTGCCAGCAGTGAATTTGTGGGGACTAGCGGGTCCTACGAGCAGTACTTC. Translation gives CASSEFVGTSGSYEQYF.

The table lists this clone with a few counts. This chain connects TRBV29-1 to TRBJ2-7; 9 bases align to TRBD1. V was pared by 4 bases and J by 5 bases, with 9 bases of the junction left unmatched. This CDR3 comprises 14 residues. The germline CDR1 and CDR2 sequences are SQVTM and ANQGSEA. The CDR3 DNA reads as TGCAGCGTTGCGGGCGGGACAGGGACTAACGAGCAGTACTTC. Protein product: CSVAGGTGTNEQYF.

This rearrangement joins TRBV20-1 to TRBJ2-3; D not certain. Germline V CDR1 and CDR2: DFQATT, SNEGSKA (reference sequence). V lost 0 bases and J 8 bases, leaving 6 bases between the germline ends. This CDR3 has 11 residues. In nucleotides, the CDR3 is TGCAGTGCTAGAGATGAGGCTACGCAGTATTTT. This codes for CSARDEATQYF.